This T cell receptor (beta chain) emerged from a study of blood T cell repertoires in COVID-19. Looking at the study overall: Specimens from acute and convalescent COVID-19 originated in the United States, Italy and Spain. Sources were T cells, B-cell-depleted T cells, or PBMCs; the material itself was cDNA or gDNA.

Everyone who took part was roughly 18 to 95 years old, and they came from 24 US areas. Authors' data handling: Amplification with reference gene primers provided the estimates of nucleated cell counts. The method was immunoSEQ multiplex PCR; TCRdb's version includes in-frame clones alone and lacks a portion of them. Clone size and the V and J calls come from that table; the DNA yielded D and trimming. The data contain approximately 230,000 clones, about 91% of them seen just once; the ten biggest clones take up roughly 14%. Germline V gene lookup returns CDR1 MNHEY and CDR2 SMNVEV (reference sequence). CDR3 size: 14 residues. The V end lost 7 bases, the J end lost 1 base, and 14 bases lay between the germline ends.

This sequence joins TRBV27 and TRBJ2-7; a weak D match, TRBD1 (5 bases). The sequenced material came from PBMCs or T cells enriched from blood (not recorded which). The sequence was obtained from a woman aged 45-60 years with acute COVID-19. CDR3 in amino acids: CASTLVAGSYEQYF. The CDR3, as DNA: TGTGCCAGCACTTTGGTGGCAGGGTCCTACGAGCAGTACTTC.